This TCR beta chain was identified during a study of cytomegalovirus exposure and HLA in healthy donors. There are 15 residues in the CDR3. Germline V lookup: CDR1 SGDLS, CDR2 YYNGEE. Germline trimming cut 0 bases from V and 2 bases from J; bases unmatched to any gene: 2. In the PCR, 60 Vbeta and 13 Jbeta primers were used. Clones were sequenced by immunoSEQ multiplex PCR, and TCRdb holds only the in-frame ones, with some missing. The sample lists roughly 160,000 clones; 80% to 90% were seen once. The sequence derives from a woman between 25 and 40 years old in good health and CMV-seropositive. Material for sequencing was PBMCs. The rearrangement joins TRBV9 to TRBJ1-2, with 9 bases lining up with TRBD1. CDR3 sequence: CASSVDGQGNYGYTF. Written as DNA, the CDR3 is TGTGCCAGCAGCGTAGATGGACAGGGGAACTATGGCTACACCTTC.